The text below deals with one T cell receptor (beta chain). Its antigen is as yet unknown. The PCR employed 60 Vbeta primers together with 13 Jbeta primers. The repertoire was sequenced with immunoSEQ multiplex PCR; TCRdb's copy has only in-frame clones and lacks some. Of around 190,000 clones listed, approximately 80% were seen once; the top ten hold 2.9%. Germline V gene data show CDR1 as SNHLY and CDR2 as FYNNEI. CDR3 size: 16 residues. Trimming stripped 7 bases from V and 8 bases from J, with 23 bases between. The sample is drawn from a study of cytomegalovirus exposure and HLA in healthy donors. Study-wide results and caveats: About 87% or about 30% of the time was how often most TCR beta V segments were productive, according to an earlier analysis. Across donors, most TCRs were seen rarely, yet some public ones were widespread.

This TCR was recovered from a woman under 40 in good health and CMV-seronegative. The chain recombines TRBV2 with TRBJ1-4, with D possibly being TRBD1 (6 bases). Sequencing was done on a sample of PBMCs. CDR3 region: CASTADRSRLVEKLFF. For the CDR3, the DNA is TGTGCCAGCACCGCAGACAGGAGTAGGTTAGTGGAAAAACTGTTTTTT.